Listed here is a single T cell receptor (beta chain). Other DNA sequences within the sample encode an identical CDR3. This specimen comes from a study of blood T cell repertoires in COVID-19. Study-level information: Italy, Spain and the United States were the sources of the convalescent and acute COVID-19 samples. Sample material is recorded as cDNA or gDNA derived from T cells, B-cell-depleted T cells, or PBMCs.

While infection was still active, Seattle patients were enrolled and then followed longitudinally. Authors' processing steps: Reference gene primer amplification gave estimated nucleated cell counts. Assay: immunoSEQ multiplex PCR; the TCRdb copy retains only in-frame clones and omits some. V and J calls and clone size are as listed in that table; D and trimming were resolved from the DNA. The sample carries 290,000 or so clones, about nine tenths recorded once. The sequence was obtained from a woman in her thirties with COVID-19, enrolled during active disease. Sequencing input: peripheral blood.

CDR3 sequence: CASSLSAGGGTEAFF. Here the CDR3 DNA reads TGTGCCAGCAGTTTATCGGCAGGGGGCGGCACTGAAGCTTTCTTT. This chain joins TRBV27 and TRBJ1-1; 8 bases are shared with TRBD1. The germline V gene has CDR1 MNHEY and CDR2 SMNVEV (reference sequence). CDR3 length: 15 residues. Trimming cost V 0 bases and J 4 bases; bases outside gene matches: 4.